The rows below give T cell receptor beta chains drawn from one sample of a study of blood T cell repertoires in COVID-19. Generated by immunoSEQ multiplex PCR, the TCRdb table keeps only in-frame clones and is missing some. The sample yields approximately 150,000 clones, 75% to 90% seen once. The specimen sequenced was peripheral blood. These receptors all stem from a woman aged 60-75 years with active COVID-19. Both conserved end residues are part of each CDR3. Fields, in order: clone size, J gene, V gene, D gene, CDR3 protein, CDR3 DNA. The D gene is left open where the match is weak. Clone sizes are given selectively: once, few, many, or a class where the clone is expanded.

size: NA; J: TRBJ1-2; V: TRBV30; D: TRBD1; CDR3: CAWRRDRPYGYTF; DNA: TGTGCCTGGAGGAGGGACAGGCCCTATGGCTACACCTTC
size: NA; J: TRBJ1-1; V: TRBV18; D: NA; CDR3: CASSQQGDTEAFF; DNA: TGTGCCAGCTCACAACAGGGTGACACTGAAGCTTTCTTT
size: NA; J: TRBJ2-7; V: TRBV5-1; D: TRBD2; CDR3: CASSLGAGDSYEQYF; DNA: TGCGCCAGCAGCTTGGGGGCGGGAGACTCGTACGAGCAGTACTTC
size: NA; J: TRBJ2-2; V: TRBV11-2; D: NA; CDR3: CASSPLRNTGELFF; DNA: TGTGCCAGCAGCCCCCTCCGGAACACCGGGGAGCTGTTTTTT
size: NA; J: TRBJ2-7; V: TRBV7-2; D: TRBD2; CDR3: CASSLVPGPSGGEQYF; DNA: TGTGCCAGCAGCTTAGTACCGGGGCCTTCGGGGGGGGAGCAGTACTTC
size: NA; J: TRBJ2-7; V: TRBV5-1; D: TRBD2; CDR3: CASSPRTSGSHEQYF; DNA: TGCGCCAGCAGCCCCCGGACTAGCGGGAGCCACGAGCAGTACTTC
size: NA; J: TRBJ2-1; V: TRBV5-1; D: NA; CDR3: CASSLAGDSYNEQFF; DNA: TGCGCCAGCAGCTTGGCGGGGGACTCCTACAATGAGCAGTTCTTC
size: NA; J: TRBJ1-2; V: TRBV19; D: TRBD1; CDR3: CASSPRQGATYGYTF; DNA: TGTGCCAGTAGTCCCAGACAGGGGGCCACCTATGGCTACACCTTC
size: NA; J: TRBJ2-5; V: TRBV24-1; D: TRBD1; CDR3: CAISQGAETQYF; DNA: TGTGCCATCTCCCAGGGGGCGGAGACCCAGTACTTC
size: NA; J: TRBJ1-4; V: TRBV2; D: NA; CDR3: CASSEDTRFEEKLFF; DNA: TGTGCCAGCAGTGAAGATACGCGGTTCGAGGAAAAACTGTTTTTT
size: few; J: TRBJ2-1; V: TRBV7-2; D: TRBD2; CDR3: CASSRTSGGPNEQFF; DNA: TGTGCCAGCAGCCGGACTAGCGGAGGCCCCAATGAGCAGTTCTTC
size: NA; J: TRBJ2-5; V: TRBV7-7; D: TRBD2; CDR3: CASSKLAGGPQETQYF; DNA: TGTGCCAGCAGCAAGCTAGCGGGAGGGCCACAAGAGACCCAGTACTTC
size: few; J: TRBJ2-7; V: TRBV5-4; D: TRBD2; CDR3: CASSPTSGRSYYEQYF; DNA: TGTGCCAGCTCGCCGACTAGCGGGAGAAGCTACTACGAGCAGTACTTC
size: NA; J: TRBJ2-7; V: TRBV7-2; D: TRBD2; CDR3: CASSPGGAGGASYEQYF; DNA: TGTGCCAGCAGCCCCGGTGGGGCGGGAGGGGCGTCTTACGAGCAGTACTTC
size: NA; J: TRBJ1-2; V: TRBV12-3/TRBV12-4; D: TRBD1; CDR3: CASSTGGDGYTF; DNA: TGTGCCAGCAGCACAGGGGGAGATGGCTACACCTTC
size: NA; J: TRBJ2-7; V: TRBV5-4; D: TRBD1; CDR3: CASSSAKDRGRESYEQYF; DNA: TGTGCCAGCAGCTCCGCAAAGGACAGGGGGCGAGAATCCTACGAGCAGTACTTC
size: NA; J: TRBJ1-4; V: TRBV4-2; D: TRBD1; CDR3: CASSQDRTGQGREKLFF; DNA: TGTGCCAGCAGCCAAGACAGGACTGGACAGGGACGTGAAAAACTGTTTTTT
size: NA; J: TRBJ1-4; V: TRBV7-9; D: TRBD1; CDR3: CASSQPGTGNEKLFF; DNA: TGTGCCAGCAGCCAACCAGGGACAGGGAACGAAAAACTGTTTTTT
size: NA; J: TRBJ1-1; V: TRBV7-6; D: NA; CDR3: CASRPSEGNTEAFF; DNA: TGTGCCAGCAGGCCAAGTGAGGGGAACACTGAAGCTTTCTTT
size: NA; J: TRBJ1-6; V: TRBV6-5; D: NA; CDR3: CASSFGGQRNSPLHF; DNA: TGTGCCAGCAGTTTCGGGGGGCAGAGGAATTCACCCCTCCACTTT
size: NA; J: TRBJ2-7; V: TRBV7-8; D: TRBD1; CDR3: CASSLARDSSYEQYF; DNA: TGTGCCAGCAGCTTAGCCAGGGACAGTAGCTACGAGCAGTACTTC
size: NA; J: TRBJ2-1; V: TRBV5-4; D: NA; CDR3: CASSPDHQGNEQFF; DNA: TGTGCCAGCAGCCCCGACCACCAGGGCAATGAGCAGTTCTTC
size: NA; J: TRBJ2-7; V: TRBV12-3/TRBV12-4; D: TRBD1; CDR3: CASRGQGAREQYF; DNA: TGTGCCAGCAGGGGACAGGGGGCGCGCGAGCAGTACTTC
size: few; J: TRBJ1-4; V: TRBV4-1; D: TRBD1; CDR3: CASSRPPGDRAEKLFF; DNA: TGCGCCAGCAGCCGCCCCCCCGGGGACAGGGCGGAAAAACTGTTTTTT
size: NA; J: TRBJ1-4; V: TRBV4-2; D: NA; CDR3: CASSQRRGFNEKLFF; DNA: TGTGCCAGCAGCCAGCGGAGGGGATTTAATGAAAAACTGTTTTTT
size: NA; J: TRBJ2-4; V: TRBV4-3; D: NA; CDR3: CASSQPGVGDIQYF; DNA: TGCGCCAGCAGCCAACCTGGGGTGGGAGACATTCAGTACTTC
size: NA; J: TRBJ1-3; V: TRBV5-4; D: NA; CDR3: CASSLRGTGNTIYF; DNA: TGTGCCAGCAGCTTACGCGGTACTGGAAACACCATATATTTT
size: once; J: TRBJ1-4; V: TRBV2; D: TRBD1; CDR3: CASKPTGVFEKLFF; DNA: TGTGCCAGCAAACCGACAGGGGTGTTTGAAAAACTGTTTTTT
size: few; J: TRBJ2-7; V: TRBV18; D: TRBD2; CDR3: CASSRTSETYEQYF; DNA: TGTGCCAGCTCAAGGACTAGCGAAACCTACGAGCAGTACTTC
size: few; J: TRBJ1-5; V: TRBV30; D: TRBD1; CDR3: CAADRGLSNQPQHF; DNA: TGTGCCGCCGACAGGGGCCTCAGCAATCAGCCCCAGCATTTT
size: NA; J: TRBJ2-1; V: TRBV19; D: TRBD2; CDR3: CATNKPVAGRRGNEQFF; DNA: TGTGCCACCAACAAACCTGTAGCGGGACGGAGAGGCAATGAGCAGTTCTTC
size: NA; J: TRBJ1-1; V: TRBV24-1; D: NA; CDR3: CATSDPQSGGTEAFF; DNA: TGTGCCACCAGTGATCCCCAATCGGGAGGAACTGAAGCTTTCTTT
size: NA; J: TRBJ1-1; V: TRBV28; D: NA; CDR3: CASSLWTSGGRTEAFF; DNA: TGTGCCAGCAGTTTATGGACCTCCGGTGGGCGCACTGAAGCTTTCTTT
size: NA; J: TRBJ2-1; V: TRBV6-2/TRBV6-3; D: TRBD1; CDR3: CASSSGTGLEQFF; DNA: TGTGCCAGCAGCTCCGGGACAGGTCTTGAGCAGTTCTTC
size: NA; J: TRBJ2-6; V: TRBV4-2; D: NA; CDR3: CASSQDPRGLISGANVLTF; DNA: TGTGCCAGCAGCCAAGATCCCCGAGGACTGATCTCTGGGGCCAACGTCCTGACTTTC
size: few; J: TRBJ2-1; V: TRBV4-3; D: NA; CDR3: CASSQGLNYNEQFF; DNA: TGCGCCAGCAGCCAAGGGCTGAATTACAATGAGCAGTTCTTC
size: NA; J: TRBJ1-4; V: TRBV2; D: TRBD1; CDR3: CASSVSGTGGSTTNEKLFF; DNA: TGTGCCAGCAGTGTTTCCGGGACAGGGGGCTCAACAACTAATGAAAAACTGTTTTTT
size: NA; J: TRBJ2-5; V: TRBV29-1; D: TRBD2; CDR3: CSVFRTSGETQYF; DNA: TGCAGCGTTTTTCGGACTAGCGGTGAGACCCAGTACTTC
size: once; J: TRBJ1-1; V: TRBV5-4; D: NA; CDR3: CASSQANTEAFF; DNA: TGTGCCAGCAGCCAAGCCAACACTGAAGCTTTCTTT
size: NA; J: TRBJ2-4; V: TRBV28; D: TRBD1; CDR3: CASRDRGPIAKNIQYF; DNA: TGTGCCTCACGGGACAGGGGACCCATAGCCAAAAACATTCAGTACTTC
size: NA; J: TRBJ2-7; V: TRBV2; D: NA; CDR3: CASRPLTGQFYEQYF; DNA: TGTGCCAGCAGACCCCTTACCGGACAGTTCTACGAGCAGTACTTC